This TCR beta chain was captured in a study of CD4 T cells in relation to SARS-CoV-2 and coronaviruses. Study overall: After nine to eleven days of antigen culture, PBMC TCR beta CDR3s were sequenced. Shared crossreactive spike epitopes were mapped to their HLA restriction.

CD4+ T cells from unexposed donors were obtained before the COVID-19 pandemic (2011-2018). CD4+ T cells were isolated from the cells after 10 days of culture. Generated by immunoSEQ multiplex PCR, the TCRdb table keeps only in-frame clones and is missing some. This table has 32,000 or so clones, 70% to 85% appearing once. Turning to this clone: Its antigen is not known.

The CDR3 consists of 14 residues. V was clipped by 2 bases and J by 5 bases, with 10 bases between them. CDR1 is SGHTA and CDR2 is FQGTGA in the germline V gene. The study, taken as a whole, reports: Crossreactive clones expanded significantly less to SARS-CoV-2 than monoreactive clones.

Source material: CD4+ T cells from PBMCs, cultured in vitro. The chain recombines TRBV7-3 with TRBJ2-1; D is unresolved. The receptor was derived from a human donor in good health. CDR3 bases: TGTGCCAGCAGCTTACATCAAAACAACAATGAGCAGTTCTTC. Translating it yields CASSLHQNNNEQFF.